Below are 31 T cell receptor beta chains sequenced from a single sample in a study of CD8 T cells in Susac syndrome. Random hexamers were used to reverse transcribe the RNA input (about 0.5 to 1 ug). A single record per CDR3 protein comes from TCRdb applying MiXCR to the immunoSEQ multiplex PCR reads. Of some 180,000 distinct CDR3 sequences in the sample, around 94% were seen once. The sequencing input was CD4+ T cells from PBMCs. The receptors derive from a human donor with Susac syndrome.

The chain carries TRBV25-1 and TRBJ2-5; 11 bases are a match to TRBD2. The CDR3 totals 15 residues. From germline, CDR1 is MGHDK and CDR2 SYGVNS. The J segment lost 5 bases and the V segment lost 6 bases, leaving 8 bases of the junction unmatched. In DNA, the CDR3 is TGTGCCAGCAGACACCTAGCGGGAGGAGGGGAGACCCAGTACTTC. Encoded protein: CASRHLAGGGETQYF.

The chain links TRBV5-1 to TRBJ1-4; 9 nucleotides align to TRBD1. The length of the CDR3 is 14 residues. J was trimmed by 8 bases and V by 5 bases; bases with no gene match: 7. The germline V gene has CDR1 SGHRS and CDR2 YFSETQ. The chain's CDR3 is CASRPQGAREKLFF. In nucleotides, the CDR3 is TGCGCCAGCAGACCACAGGGGGCTAGGGAAAAACTGTTTTTT.

The CDR3 coding sequence is TGCAGTGCTCCTAAACATCTGGGCGCCGGGGAGCTGTTTTTT. This translates into CSAPKHLGAGELFF. The rearrangement uses TRBV20-1 and TRBJ2-2; unclear D gene. Germline V gene lookup returns CDR1 DFQATT and CDR2 SNEGSKA (reference sequence). The V end lost 5 bases, the J end lost 6 bases, and 16 bases lay between the germline ends. The CDR3 length is 14 residues.

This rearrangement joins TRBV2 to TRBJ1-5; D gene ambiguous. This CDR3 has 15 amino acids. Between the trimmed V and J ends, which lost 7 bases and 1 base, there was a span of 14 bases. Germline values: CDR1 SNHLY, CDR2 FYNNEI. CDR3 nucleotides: TGTGCCAGCAATTTCGACGGACTGAGCAATCAGCCCCAGCATTTT. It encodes CASNFDGLSNQPQHF.

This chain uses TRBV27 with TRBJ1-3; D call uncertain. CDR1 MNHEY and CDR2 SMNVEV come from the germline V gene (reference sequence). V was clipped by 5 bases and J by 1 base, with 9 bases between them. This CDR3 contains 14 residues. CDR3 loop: CASSVNFSGNTIYF. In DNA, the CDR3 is TGTGCCAGCAGTGTTAATTTTTCTGGAAACACCATATATTTT.

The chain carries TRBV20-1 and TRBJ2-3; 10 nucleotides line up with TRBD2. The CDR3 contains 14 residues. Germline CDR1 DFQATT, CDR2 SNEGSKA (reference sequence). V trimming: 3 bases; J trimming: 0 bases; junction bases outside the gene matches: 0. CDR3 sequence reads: CSARTSGSTDTQYF. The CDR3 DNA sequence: TGCAGTGCTAGGACTAGCGGGAGCACAGATACGCAGTATTTT.

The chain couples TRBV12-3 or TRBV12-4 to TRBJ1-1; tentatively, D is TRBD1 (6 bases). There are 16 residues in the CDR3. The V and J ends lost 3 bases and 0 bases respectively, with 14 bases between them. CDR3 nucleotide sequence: TGTGCCAGCAGTTTTACAGGGTGGGGGGTGAACACTGAAGCTTTCTTT. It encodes CASSFTGWGVNTEAFF.

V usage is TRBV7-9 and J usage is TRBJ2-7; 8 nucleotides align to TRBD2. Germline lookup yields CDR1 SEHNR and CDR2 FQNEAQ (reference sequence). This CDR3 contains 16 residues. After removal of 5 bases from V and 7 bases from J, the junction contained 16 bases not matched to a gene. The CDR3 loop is CASSRAGTSKTREQYF. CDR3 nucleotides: TGTGCCAGCAGCCGAGCCGGGACTAGTAAAACGAGGGAGCAGTACTTC.

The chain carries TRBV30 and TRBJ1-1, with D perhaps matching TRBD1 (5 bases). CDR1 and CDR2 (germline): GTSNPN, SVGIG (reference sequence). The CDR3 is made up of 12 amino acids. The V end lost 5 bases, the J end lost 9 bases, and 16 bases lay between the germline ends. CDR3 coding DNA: TGTGCCTGGGGGGTAGGGACCCTTCAAGCTTTCTTT. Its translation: CAWGVGTLQAFF.

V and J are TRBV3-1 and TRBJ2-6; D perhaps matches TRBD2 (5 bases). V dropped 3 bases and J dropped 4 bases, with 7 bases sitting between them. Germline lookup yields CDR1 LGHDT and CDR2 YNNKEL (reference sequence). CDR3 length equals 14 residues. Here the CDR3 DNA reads TGTGCCAGCAGCCAGGAGGCGGGGGCCAACGTCCTGACTTTC. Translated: CASSQEAGANVLTF.

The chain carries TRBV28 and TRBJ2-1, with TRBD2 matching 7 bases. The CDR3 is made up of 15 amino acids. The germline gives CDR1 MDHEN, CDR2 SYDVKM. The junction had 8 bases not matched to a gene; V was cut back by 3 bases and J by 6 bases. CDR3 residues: CASSFSGTALNEQFF. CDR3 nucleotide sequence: TGTGCCAGCAGTTTCAGCGGGACGGCCCTCAATGAGCAGTTCTTC.

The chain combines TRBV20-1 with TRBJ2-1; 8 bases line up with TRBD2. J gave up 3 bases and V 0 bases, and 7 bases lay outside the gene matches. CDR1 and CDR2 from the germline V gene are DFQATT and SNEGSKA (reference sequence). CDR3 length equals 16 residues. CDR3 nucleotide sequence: TGCAGTGCTAGAGACCCCCGGGAGGGCCTCTACAATGAGCAGTTCTTC. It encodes CSARDPREGLYNEQFF.

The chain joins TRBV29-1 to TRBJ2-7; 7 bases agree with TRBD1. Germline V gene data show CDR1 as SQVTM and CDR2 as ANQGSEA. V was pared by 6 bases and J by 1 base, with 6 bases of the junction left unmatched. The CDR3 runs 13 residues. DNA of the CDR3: TGCAGCGTCTCGACAGGGCAGTCCTACGAGCAGTACTTC. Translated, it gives CSVSTGQSYEQYF.

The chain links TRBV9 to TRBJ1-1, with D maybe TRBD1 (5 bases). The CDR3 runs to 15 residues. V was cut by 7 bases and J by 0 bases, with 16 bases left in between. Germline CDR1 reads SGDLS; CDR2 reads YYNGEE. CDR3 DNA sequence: TGTGCCAGCGGCCCCCAAGGGACTATGAACACTGAAGCTTTCTTT. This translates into CASGPQGTMNTEAFF.

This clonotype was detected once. The CDR3 region is CASSLEQGRNQPQHF. CDR3 sequence (DNA): TGTGCCAGCAGTTTGGAACAGGGCCGGAATCAGCCCCAGCATTTT. The rearrangement joins TRBV12-3 or TRBV12-4 to TRBJ1-5, with D possibly being TRBD1 (6 bases). This CDR3 contains 15 residues. Trimming removed 3 bases from V and 4 bases from J, with 13 bases in between.

The CDR3 protein is CAISWGGPSYNEQFF. The CDR3, as DNA: TGTGCCATCTCCTGGGGGGGGCCCTCCTACAATGAGCAGTTCTTC. The chain joins TRBV6-6 to TRBJ2-1, with a weak D call TRBD2 (7 bases). The CDR3 covers 15 residues. Trimming removed 10 bases at V and 0 bases at J, with 16 bases between. Germline assignment: CDR1 MNHNY and CDR2 SVGAGI (reference sequence).

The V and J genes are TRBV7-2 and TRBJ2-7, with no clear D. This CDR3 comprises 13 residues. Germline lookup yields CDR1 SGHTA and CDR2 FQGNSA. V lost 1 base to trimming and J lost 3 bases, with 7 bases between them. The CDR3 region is CASSLERYYEQYF. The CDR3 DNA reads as TGTGCCAGCAGCTTAGAGCGCTACTACGAGCAGTACTTC.

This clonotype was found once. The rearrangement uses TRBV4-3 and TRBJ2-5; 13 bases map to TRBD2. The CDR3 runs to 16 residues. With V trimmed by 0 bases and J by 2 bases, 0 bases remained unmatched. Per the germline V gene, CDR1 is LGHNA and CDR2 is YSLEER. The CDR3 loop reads CASSQEGLAGQETQYF. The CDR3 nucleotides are TGCGCCAGCAGCCAAGAGGGACTAGCGGGACAAGAGACCCAGTACTTC.

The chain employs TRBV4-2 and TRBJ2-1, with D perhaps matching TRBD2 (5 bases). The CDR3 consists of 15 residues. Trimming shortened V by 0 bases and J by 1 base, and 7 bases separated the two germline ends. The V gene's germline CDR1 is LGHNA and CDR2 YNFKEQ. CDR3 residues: CASSQERVSYNEQFF. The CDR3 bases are TGTGCCAGCAGCCAAGAGAGGGTATCCTACAATGAGCAGTTCTTC.

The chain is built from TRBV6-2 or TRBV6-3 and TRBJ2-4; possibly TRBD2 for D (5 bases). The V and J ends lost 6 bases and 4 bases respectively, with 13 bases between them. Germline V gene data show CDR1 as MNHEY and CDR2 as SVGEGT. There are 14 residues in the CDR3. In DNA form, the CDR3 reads TGTGCCAGCAGACGTTCCGGGGTGAAAAACATTCAGTACTTC. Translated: CASRRSGVKNIQYF.

This CDR3 is CAWSIRQTNQPQHF. The CDR3 bases are TGTGCCTGGAGTATTCGGCAGACTAATCAGCCCCAGCATTTT. The chain has TRBV30 and TRBJ1-5; D remains ambiguous. CDR3 length: 14 residues. Trimming removed 2 bases from V and 4 bases from J, with 12 bases in between. Germline CDR1 GTSNPN, CDR2 SVGIG (reference sequence).

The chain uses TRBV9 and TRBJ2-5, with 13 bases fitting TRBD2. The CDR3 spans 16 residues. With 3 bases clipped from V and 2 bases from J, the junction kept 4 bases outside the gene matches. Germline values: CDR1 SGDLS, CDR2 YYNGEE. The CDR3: CASSETSGGPQETQYF. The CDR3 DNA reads TGTGCCAGCAGCGAGACTAGCGGGGGGCCTCAAGAGACCCAGTACTTC.

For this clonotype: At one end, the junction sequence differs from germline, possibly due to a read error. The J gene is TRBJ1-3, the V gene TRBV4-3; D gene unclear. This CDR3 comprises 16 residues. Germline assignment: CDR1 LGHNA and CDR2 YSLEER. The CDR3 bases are TGCGCCAGCAGCCAAGATTCAGGCCAGGCTGGAAACACCTTATATTTT. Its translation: CASSQDSGQAGNTLYF.

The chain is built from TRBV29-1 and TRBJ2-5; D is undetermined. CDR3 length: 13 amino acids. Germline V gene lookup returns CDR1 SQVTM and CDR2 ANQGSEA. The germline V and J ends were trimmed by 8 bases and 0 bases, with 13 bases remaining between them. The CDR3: CSSSGGDQETQYF. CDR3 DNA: TGCAGCTCCTCGGGTGGGGACCAAGAGACCCAGTACTTC.

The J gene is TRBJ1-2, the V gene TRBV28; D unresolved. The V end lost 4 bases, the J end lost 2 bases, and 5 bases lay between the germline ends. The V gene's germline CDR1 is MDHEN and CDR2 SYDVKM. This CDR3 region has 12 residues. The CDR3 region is CASSSPNYGYTF. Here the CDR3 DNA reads TGTGCCAGCAGTTCCCCGAACTATGGCTACACCTTC.

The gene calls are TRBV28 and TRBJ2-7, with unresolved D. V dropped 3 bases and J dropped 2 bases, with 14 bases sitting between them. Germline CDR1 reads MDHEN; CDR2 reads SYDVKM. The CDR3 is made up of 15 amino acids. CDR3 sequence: CASSFSGRDPYEQYF. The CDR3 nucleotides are TGTGCCAGCAGTTTTAGTGGCAGAGACCCCTACGAGCAGTACTTC. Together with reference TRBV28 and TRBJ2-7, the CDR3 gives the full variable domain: DVKVTQSSRYLVKRTGEKVFLECVQDMDHENMFWYRQDPGLGLRLIYFSYDVKMKEKGDIPEGYSVSREKKERFSLILESASTNQTSMYLCASSFSGRDPYEQYFGPGTRLTVT.

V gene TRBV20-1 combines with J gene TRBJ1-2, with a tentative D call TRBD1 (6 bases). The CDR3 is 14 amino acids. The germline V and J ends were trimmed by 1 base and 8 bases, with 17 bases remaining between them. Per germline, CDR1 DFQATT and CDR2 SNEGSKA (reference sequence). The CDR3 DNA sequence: TGCAGTGCTAGAGTTCCTCGAGGGGGGGAGGGCTACACCTTC. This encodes CSARVPRGGEGYTF.

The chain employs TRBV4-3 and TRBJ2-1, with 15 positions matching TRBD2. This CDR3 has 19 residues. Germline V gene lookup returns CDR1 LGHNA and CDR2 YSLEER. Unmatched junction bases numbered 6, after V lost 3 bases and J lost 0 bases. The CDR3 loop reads CASSQGLAGGPSSYNEQFF. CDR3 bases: TGCGCCAGCAGCCAGGGACTAGCGGGAGGTCCCAGCTCCTACAATGAGCAGTTCTTC.

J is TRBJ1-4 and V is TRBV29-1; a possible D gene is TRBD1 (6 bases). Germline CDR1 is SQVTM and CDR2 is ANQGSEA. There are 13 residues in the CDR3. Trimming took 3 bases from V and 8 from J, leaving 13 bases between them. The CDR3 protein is CSVESDRGEKLFF. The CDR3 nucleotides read TGCAGCGTTGAGTCGGACAGAGGGGAAAAACTGTTTTTT. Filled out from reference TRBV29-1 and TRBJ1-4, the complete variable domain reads SAVISQKPSRDICQRGTSLTIQCQVDSQVTMMFWYRQQPGQSLTLIATANQGSEATYESGFVIDKFPISRPNLTFSTLTVSNMSPEDSSIYLCSVESDRGEKLFFGSGTQLSVL.

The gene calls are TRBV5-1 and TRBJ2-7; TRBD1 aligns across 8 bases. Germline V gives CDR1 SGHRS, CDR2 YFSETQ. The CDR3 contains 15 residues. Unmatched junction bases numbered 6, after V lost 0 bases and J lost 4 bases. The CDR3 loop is CASSLEDRVEYEQYF. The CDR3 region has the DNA TGCGCCAGCAGCTTGGAGGACAGGGTGGAGTACGAGCAGTACTTC. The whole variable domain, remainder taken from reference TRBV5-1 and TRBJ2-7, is KAGVTQTPRYLIKTRGQQVTLSCSPISGHRSVSWYQQTPGQGLQFLFEYFSETQRNKGNFPGRFSGRQFSNSRSEMNVSTLELGDSALYLCASSLEDRVEYEQYFGPGTRLTVT.

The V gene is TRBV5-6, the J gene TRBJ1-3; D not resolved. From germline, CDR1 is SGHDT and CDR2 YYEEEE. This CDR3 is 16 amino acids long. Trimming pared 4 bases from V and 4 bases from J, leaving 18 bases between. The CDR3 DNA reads TGTGCCAGCAGCCGCCAAGGACTCCCACCCGGAAACACCATATATTTT. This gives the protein CASSRQGLPPGNTIYF.